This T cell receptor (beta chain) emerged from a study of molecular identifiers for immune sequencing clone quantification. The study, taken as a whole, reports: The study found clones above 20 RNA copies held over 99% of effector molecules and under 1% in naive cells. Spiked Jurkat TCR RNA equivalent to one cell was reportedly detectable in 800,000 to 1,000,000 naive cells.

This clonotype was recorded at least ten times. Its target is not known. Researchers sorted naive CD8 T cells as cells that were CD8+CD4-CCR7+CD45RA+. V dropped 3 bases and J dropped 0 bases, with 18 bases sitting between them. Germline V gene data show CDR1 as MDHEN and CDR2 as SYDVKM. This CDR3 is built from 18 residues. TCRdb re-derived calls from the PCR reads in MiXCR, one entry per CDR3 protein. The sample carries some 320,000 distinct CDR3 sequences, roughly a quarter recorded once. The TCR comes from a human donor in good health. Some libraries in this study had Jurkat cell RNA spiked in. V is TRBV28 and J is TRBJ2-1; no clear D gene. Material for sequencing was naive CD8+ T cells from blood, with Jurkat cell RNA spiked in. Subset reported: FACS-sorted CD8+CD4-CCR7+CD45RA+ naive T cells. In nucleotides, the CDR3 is TGTGCCAGCAGTTTTTCCCCTCCCGCCCGATACTCCTACAATGAGCAGTTCTTC. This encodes CASSFSPPARYSYNEQFF.